The clone carrying this T cell receptor beta chain was found a few times. These data come from a study of T cells in Graves' hyperthyroidism and ophthalmopathy. Per germline, CDR1 SNHLY and CDR2 FYNNEI. The CDR3 is 12 amino acids. V shed 6 bases and J shed 6 bases, with 10 bases lying between them. What was amplified from RNA transcripts were TCR beta CDR3 regions. The study used the HTBI primer set for a first-round RT-PCR of the TCR CDR3. TCRdb itself ran the multiplex PCR reads through MiXCR, one entry per CDR3 protein. The sample includes around 340,000 distinct CDR3 sequences, around a fifth of them seen just once.

The receptor comes from a woman aged 45 to 65 with Graves' hyperthyroidism. The sequencing sample was made of blood. J is TRBJ2-3 and V is TRBV2; D not resolved. The CDR3 sequence is CASRRESDTQYF. Here the CDR3 DNA reads TGTGCCAGCAGAAGGGAATCCGATACGCAGTATTTT.